The sequence of this T cell receptor (beta chain) was determined in a study of neurological immune-mediated disorders (dated by TCRdb to about 2019). For context, the study as a whole: Among the 35 or so multiple sclerosis patients, approximately 30 had relapsing-remitting MS and 3 had secondary progressive MS. Longitudinal samples, technical triplicates and paired sorted CD4+ and CD8+ T-cell subsets, alongside PBMC samples, were included among the approximately 99 TCR-beta libraries. The cohort comprised 65 to 75 subjects: around 15 HAM/TSP patients, some 35 multiple sclerosis patients and 20 or so healthy controls. Using UMI-based sequencing, the study compared peripheral blood TCR-beta repertoires from patients with HTLV-I-associated myelopathy (HAM/TSP), patients with multiple sclerosis, and healthy controls. Here is what the overall study found, with its caveats: Phylogenetic analysis grouped repertoires from 18 of 34 MS patients into a cluster of related CDR3 sequences, suggesting a possible repertoire-level signature. Across subjects, expanded clones never shared an identical CDR3 amino acid sequence, which suggests that the TCR-beta repertoires in every group were private. TCR clonal expansion was highest in HAM/TSP patients and lowest in MS patients, with MS patients falling below even healthy controls. The MS cluster showed no association with clinical or MRI features, and the authors stated that larger cohorts are needed.

This clonotype has at least ten counts. What antigen it recognizes has not been identified. The record has no base qualities; no much larger clone is one base away. Libraries from unsorted PBMCs were made from 2 million PBMCs kept in RNAlater at -80 degrees C until RNA extraction. Multiple sclerosis patients were enrolled in a US clinical protocol evaluating disease progression by magnetic resonance imaging. Peripheral blood was subjected to Ficoll-Hypaque density gradient centrifugation to isolate PBMCs, which were then cryopreserved in liquid nitrogen. cDNA was synthesized by template-switch 5'RACE using a primer with a 10-nucleotide random unique molecular identifier that tagged each TCR transcript. Each sequencing run produced over 170 million TCR-beta sequences covering 15-18 subjects. The RNeasy kit was used for extraction of total RNA. TCR-beta VDJ regions were amplified with primers for the TCR constant region and the 5'RACE anchor, using the KAPA Real-time Library Amplification kit. A first PCR added sample indexes and Illumina adaptors, and a second PCR then raised library yield. After Ampure bead purification, the TCR product of roughly 650 bp was size-selected on a 2% E-gel SizeSelection system. Before pooling, libraries had their quality checked on a Bioanalyzer, their concentration measured with Qubit, and their quantity determined with the Kapa Library Quantification kit. An Illumina HiSeq 2500 was used to sequence the libraries paired-end at 2 x 150 bp. To increase sequence diversity, roughly 24-32% phiX was spiked into each library pool. On the study's bioinformatics: The quality-filtered reads were processed with the UMI-based MiGEC pipeline, whose error correction step removed more than 80% of the raw TCR sequences. IMGT germline references were used for alignment of VDJ genes, and clonotypes were defined by a unique CDR3 amino acid sequence together with V-J genes. VDJtools evaluated clonal expansion, Shannon diversity and CDR3 relatedness (CalcPairwiseDistances, ClusterSamples); CLCbio workbench built phylogenetic trees. Expanded clones were defined as having at least 8 unique UMIs, based on coefficient-of-variation modelling across technical triplicates. In-frame beta chains were kept once TCRdb had trimmed the public reads at Q25 with fastp and called clones with MiXCR. Rows matching on CDR3 protein sequence are summarized as one entry with the most common DNA and genes. TCRdb's processing, not the study's, gives the V and J calls here. For this sample the table gives 45,000 to 60,000 distinct CDR3 sequences, of which around 2.3% were detected only once. Of the sample, under 4% is held by the ten largest clones.

Relative to germline, V is missing 4 bases and J is missing 6 bases, with 10 bases of the junction outside any gene match. As encoded in the germline V gene, CDR1 is SGHRS while CDR2 is YFSETQ. The CDR3 sequence holds 15 residues, the cysteine and phenylalanine included. The DNA shown is the 45-base CDR3, in frame from base 1. This chain is built from TRBV5-1 and TRBJ1-1; a stretch of 9 junction bases matches TRBD1. Sample: PBMCs. The origin of this receptor is a man aged 45 to 65 with multiple sclerosis. CDR3 region: CASSLAPRQGAEAFF. In nucleotide form, the sequence is TGCGCCAGCAGCCTCGCTCCTCGACAGGGGGCTGAAGCTTTCTTT.